This TCR beta chain was documented in a study of regulatory T cells in long-lasting Graves disease. Study results and limitations: Persistent disease favored TRBV28, TRBJ1-2 and TRBJ2-5. Relative to new patients (under 1,000), persistent patients exhibited greater sharing of public clonotypes (2,741).

Time point reported: newly diagnosed GD, antithyroid drugs for less than 3 months. RNA isolated from PBMCs was used to make the TCR library. The CDR3 covers 15 residues. Germline assignment: CDR1 SEHNR and CDR2 FQNEAQ (reference sequence). The V end was cut by 0 bases, the J end by 13 bases, with 19 bases between. Assembly of TCR beta libraries relied on iRepertoire HTBI primers together with Arm-PCR of CDR3 regions. TCRdb re-analysed the multiplex PCR reads in MiXCR, keeping a single row per CDR3 protein. The repertoire includes approximately 480,000 distinct CDR3 sequences, around 15% of them detected once, and about 12% sits in the top ten. With regard to this clonotype: The antigen is unknown.

The same specimen was also included in a second study, on T cells in Graves' hyperthyroidism and ophthalmopathy. That work contributes: Within blood appeared most thyroid clonotypes that had expanded above 0.001.

The specimen comprised peripheral blood mononuclear cells (PBMCs), sampled at new diagnosis, from a patient treated with antithyroid drugs. This TCR was sampled from a man between 35 and 55 years old with Graves disease. This sequence joins TRBV7-9 and TRBJ2-4; D unclear. The CDR3 reads CASSLAAPSYNEQYF. In DNA form, the CDR3 reads TGTGCCAGCAGCTTAGCAGCCCCCTCCTACAATGAGCAGTACTTC.